The present entry profiles one T cell receptor beta chain with its context. Its specificity is unknown. This CDR3 is 16 amino acids long. Germline V gives CDR1 SGHNT, CDR2 YENEEA. V gave up 0 bases and J gave up 4 bases, with 14 bases separating them. The table came from immunoSEQ multiplex PCR; TCRdb's copy has only in-frame clones and leaves some out. The sample shows approximately 2,300,000 clones, roughly 90% of them seen only once. This sample is part of a study of shared clonotypes between healthy human individuals. Study-wide results and limits: The study drew on few donors, limiting represented genetic and exposure-history diversity.

This chain uses TRBV11-3 with TRBJ2-3; D is perhaps TRBD1 or TRBD2 (5 bases each). The sequence derives from a man aged 18 to 30 in good health. Some clones in this sample may be carry-over from other donors' samples. The sequenced sample was naive CD4+ T cells from PBMCs. Subset of the sample: CD45RA+ positively selected. The CDR3 region has the DNA TGTGCCAGCAGCTTAGATTCGGGACGTTCGTCAGATACGCAGTATTTT. It translates to CASSLDSGRSSDTQYF. The variable domain in full, completed from reference TRBV11-3 and TRBJ2-3, reads EAGVVQSPRYKIIEKKQPVAFWCNPISGHNTLYWYLQNLGQGPELLIRYENEEAVDDSQLPKDRFSAERLKGVDSTLKIQPAELGDSAVYLCASSLDSGRSSDTQYFGPGTRLTVL.